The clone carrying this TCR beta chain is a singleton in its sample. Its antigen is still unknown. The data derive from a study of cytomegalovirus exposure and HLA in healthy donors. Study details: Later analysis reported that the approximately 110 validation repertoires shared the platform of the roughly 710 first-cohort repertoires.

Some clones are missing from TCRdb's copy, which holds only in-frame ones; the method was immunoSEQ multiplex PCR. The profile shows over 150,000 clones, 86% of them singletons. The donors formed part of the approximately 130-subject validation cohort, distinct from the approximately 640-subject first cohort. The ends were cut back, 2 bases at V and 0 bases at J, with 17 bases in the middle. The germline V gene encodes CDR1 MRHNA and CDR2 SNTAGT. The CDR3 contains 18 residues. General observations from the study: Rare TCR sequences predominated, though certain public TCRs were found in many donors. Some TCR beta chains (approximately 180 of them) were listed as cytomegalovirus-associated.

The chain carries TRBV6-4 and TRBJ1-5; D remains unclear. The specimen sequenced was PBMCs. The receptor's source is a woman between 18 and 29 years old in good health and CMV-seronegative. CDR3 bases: TGTGCCAGCAGTGACCAGGTGGACGAGGGTCTTAGCAATCAGCCCCAGCATTTT. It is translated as CASSDQVDEGLSNQPQHF.